Described below is a single TCR beta chain sequence and its context. The antigen remains unidentified. The sample comes from a study of identical twins. Whole-study findings and limits: Cord blood's abundant beta clonotypes had fewer insertions, unlike memory repertoires.

One entry per CDR3 protein results from TCRdb running MiXCR on the 5' RACE reads. The sample yields about 470,000 distinct CDR3 sequences, approximately 24% seen once. Germline assignment: CDR1 KGHSH and CDR2 LQKENI. This CDR3 is built from 13 residues. Deletions cut 10 bases from V and 5 bases from J, with 17 bases between. The sample was also reused in another study, on T cells expressing NK-cell markers.

The receptor was derived from a woman between 18 and 29 years old in good health. The chain links TRBV18 to TRBJ2-5; the D gene is possibly TRBD1 (6 bases). What was sequenced was CD4+ T cells sorted from blood. CDR3 in DNA: TGTGCCAACCGCAACAGGGATGGCGAGACCCAGTACTTC. Amino acids: CANRNRDGETQYF.